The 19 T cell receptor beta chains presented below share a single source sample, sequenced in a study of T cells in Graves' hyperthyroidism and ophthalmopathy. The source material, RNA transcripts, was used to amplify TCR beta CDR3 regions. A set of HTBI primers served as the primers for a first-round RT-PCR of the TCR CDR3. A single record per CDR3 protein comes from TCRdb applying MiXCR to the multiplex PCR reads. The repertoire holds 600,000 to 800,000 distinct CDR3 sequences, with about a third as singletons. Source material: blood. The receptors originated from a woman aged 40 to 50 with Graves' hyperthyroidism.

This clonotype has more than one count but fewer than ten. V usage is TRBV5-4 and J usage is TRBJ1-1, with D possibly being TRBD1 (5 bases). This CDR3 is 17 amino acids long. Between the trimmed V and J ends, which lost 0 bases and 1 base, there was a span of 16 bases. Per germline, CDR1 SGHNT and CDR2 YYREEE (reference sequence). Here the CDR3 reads CASSLVGSGRKNTEAFF. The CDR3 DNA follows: TGTGCCAGCAGCTTGGTCGGGTCGGGGCGGAAGAACACTGAAGCTTTCTTT.

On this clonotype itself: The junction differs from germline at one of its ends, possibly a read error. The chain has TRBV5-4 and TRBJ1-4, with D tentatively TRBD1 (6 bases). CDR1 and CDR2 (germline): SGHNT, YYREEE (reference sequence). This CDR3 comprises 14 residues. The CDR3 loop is CASSQGGVSEKLFF. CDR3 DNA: TGCGCCAGCAGCCAAGGGGGGGTTTCTGAAAAACTGTTTTTT.

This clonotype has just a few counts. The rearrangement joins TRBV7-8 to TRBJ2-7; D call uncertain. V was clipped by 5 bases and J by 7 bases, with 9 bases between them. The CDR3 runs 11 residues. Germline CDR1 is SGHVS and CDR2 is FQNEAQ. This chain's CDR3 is CASSGPREQYF. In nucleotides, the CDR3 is TGTGCCAGCAGCGGACCACGGGAGCAGTACTTC.

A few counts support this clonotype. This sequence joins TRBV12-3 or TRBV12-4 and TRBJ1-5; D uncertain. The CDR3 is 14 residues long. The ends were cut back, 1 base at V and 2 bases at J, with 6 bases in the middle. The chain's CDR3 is CASSLGDGNQPQHF. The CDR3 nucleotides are TGTGCCAGCAGTTTAGGAGACGGCAATCAGCCCCAGCATTTT.

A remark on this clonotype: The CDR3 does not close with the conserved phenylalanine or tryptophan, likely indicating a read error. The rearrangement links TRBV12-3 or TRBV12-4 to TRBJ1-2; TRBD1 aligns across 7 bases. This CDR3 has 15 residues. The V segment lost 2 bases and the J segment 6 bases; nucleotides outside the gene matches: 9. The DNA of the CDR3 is TGTGCCAGCAGTTTAAGGGCGACAGGGTGGGATGGCTACACCCTC. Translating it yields CASSLRATGWDGYTL.

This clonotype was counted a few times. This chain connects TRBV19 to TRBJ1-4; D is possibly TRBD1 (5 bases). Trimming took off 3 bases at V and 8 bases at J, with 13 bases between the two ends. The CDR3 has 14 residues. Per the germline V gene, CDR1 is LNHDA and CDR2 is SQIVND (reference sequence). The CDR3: CASSINQGGEKLFF. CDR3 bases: TGTGCCAGTAGTATTAACCAGGGTGGAGAAAAACTGTTTTTT.

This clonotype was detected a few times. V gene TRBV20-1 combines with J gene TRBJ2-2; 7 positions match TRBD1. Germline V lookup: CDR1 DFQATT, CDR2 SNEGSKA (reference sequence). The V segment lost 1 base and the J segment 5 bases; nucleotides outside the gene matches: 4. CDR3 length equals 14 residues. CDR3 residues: CSARVATGTGELFF. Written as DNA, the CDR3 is TGCAGTGCTAGAGTAGCGACAGGGACCGGGGAGCTGTTTTTT.

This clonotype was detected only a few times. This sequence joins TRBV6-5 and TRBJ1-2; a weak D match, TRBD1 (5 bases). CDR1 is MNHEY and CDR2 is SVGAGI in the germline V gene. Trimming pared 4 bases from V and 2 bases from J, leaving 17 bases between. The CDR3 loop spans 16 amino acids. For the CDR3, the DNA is TGTGCCAGCAGTTCGATACAGGCCCCTTTAAACTATGGCTACACCTTC. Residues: CASSSIQAPLNYGYTF.

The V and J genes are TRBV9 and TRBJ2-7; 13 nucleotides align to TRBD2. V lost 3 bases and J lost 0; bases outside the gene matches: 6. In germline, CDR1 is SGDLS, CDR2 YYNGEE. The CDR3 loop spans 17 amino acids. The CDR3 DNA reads TGTGCCAGCAGCGCCGGACTAGCGGGGGCCGGCTCCTACGAGCAGTACTTC. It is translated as CASSAGLAGAGSYEQYF.

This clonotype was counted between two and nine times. The CDR3 loop is CASSRGTGSMTRDQPQHF. The CDR3 nucleotides are TGTGCCAGCAGCCGTGGGACAGGATCAATGACAAGAGATCAGCCCCAGCATTTT. V usage is TRBV6-5 and J usage is TRBJ1-5; 8 bases map to TRBD1. Trimming cost V 6 bases and J 5 bases; bases outside gene matches: 18. This CDR3 has 18 amino acids. From germline, CDR1 is MNHEY and CDR2 SVGAGI.

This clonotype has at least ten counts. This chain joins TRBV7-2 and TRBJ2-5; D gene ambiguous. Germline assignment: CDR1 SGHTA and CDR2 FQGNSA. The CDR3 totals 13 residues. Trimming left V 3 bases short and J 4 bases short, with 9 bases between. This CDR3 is CASSFGVVETQYF. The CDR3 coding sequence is TGTGCCAGCAGCTTTGGGGTAGTAGAGACCCAGTACTTC.

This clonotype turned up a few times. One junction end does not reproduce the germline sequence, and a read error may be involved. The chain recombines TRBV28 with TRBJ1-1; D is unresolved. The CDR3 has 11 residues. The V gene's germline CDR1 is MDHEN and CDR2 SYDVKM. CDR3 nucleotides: TGTGCCAGCAGTTTATATTTAACGATGGAGTTT. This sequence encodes CASSLYLTMEF.

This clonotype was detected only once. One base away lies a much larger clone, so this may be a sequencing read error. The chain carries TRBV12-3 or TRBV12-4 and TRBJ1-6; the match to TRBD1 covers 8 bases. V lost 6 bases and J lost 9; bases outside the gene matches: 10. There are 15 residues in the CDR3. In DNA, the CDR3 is TGTGCCAGCAGCTTTCAGGGGGCGAGAGGTTCACCCCTCCACTTT. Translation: CASSFQGARGSPLHF.

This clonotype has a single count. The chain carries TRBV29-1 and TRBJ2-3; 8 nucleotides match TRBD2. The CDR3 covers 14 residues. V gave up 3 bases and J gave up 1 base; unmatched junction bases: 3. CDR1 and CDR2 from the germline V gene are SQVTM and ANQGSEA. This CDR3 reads CSVDSAGGTDTQYF. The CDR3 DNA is TGCAGCGTTGACTCAGCGGGGGGCACAGATACGCAGTATTTT.

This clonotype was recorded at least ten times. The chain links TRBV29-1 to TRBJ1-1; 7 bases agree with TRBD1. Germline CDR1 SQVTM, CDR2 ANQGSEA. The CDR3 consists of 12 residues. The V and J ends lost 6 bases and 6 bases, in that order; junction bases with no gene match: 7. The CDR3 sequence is CSVARQGAEAFF. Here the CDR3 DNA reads TGCAGCGTCGCCCGACAGGGTGCTGAAGCTTTCTTT. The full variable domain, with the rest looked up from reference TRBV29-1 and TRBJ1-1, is SAVISQKPSRDICQRGTSLTIQCQVDSQVTMMFWYRQQPGQSLTLIATANQGSEATYESGFVIDKFPISRPNLTFSTLTVSNMSPEDSSIYLCSVARQGAEAFFGQGTRLTVV.

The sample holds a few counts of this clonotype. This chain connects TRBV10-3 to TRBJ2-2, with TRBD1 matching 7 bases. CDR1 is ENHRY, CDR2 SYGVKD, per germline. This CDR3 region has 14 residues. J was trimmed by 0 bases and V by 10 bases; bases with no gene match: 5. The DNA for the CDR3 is TGTGCCAGCGGACAGGCTTCGAACACCGGGGAGCTGTTTTTT. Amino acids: CASGQASNTGELFF.

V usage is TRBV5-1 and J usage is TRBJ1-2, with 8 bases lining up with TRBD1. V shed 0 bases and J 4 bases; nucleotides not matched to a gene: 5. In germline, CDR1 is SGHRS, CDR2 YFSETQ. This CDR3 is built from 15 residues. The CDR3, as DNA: TGCGCCAGCAGCTTGGCCGGGACAGGTCCCTATGGCTACACCTTC. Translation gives CASSLAGTGPYGYTF.

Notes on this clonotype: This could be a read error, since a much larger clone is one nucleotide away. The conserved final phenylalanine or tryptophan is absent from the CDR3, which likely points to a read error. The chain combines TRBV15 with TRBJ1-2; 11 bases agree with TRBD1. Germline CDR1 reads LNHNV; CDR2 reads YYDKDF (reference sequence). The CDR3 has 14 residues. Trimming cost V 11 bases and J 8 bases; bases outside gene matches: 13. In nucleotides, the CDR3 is TGTGCCTCCTCCCGCGGACAGGGGGCAGGAGGCTACACCCTC. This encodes CASSRGQGAGGYTL.

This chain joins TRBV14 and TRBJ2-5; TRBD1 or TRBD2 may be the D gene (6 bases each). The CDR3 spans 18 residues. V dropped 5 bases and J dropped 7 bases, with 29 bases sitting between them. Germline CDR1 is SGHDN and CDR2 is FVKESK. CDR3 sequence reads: CASSARRDSLLGAGTQYF. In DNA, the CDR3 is TGTGCCAGCAGCGCTCGACGGGACTCCTTGTTGGGGGCTGGGACCCAGTACTTC. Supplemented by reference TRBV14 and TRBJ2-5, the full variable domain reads EAGVTQFPSHSVIEKGQTVTLRCDPISGHDNLYWYRRVMGKEIKFLLHFVKESKQDESGMPNNRFLAERTGGTYSTLKVQPAELEDSGVYFCASSARRDSLLGAGTQYFGPGTRLLVL.